Listed below are T cell receptor beta chains from one sample, sequenced in a study of T cells after yellow fever vaccination. Each CDR3 protein gets one entry after TCRdb re-called the 5' RACE reads with MiXCR. This table has some 670,000 distinct CDR3 sequences, roughly an eighth appearing once. Sequenced here: PBMCs, sampled on the day of the yellow fever booster vaccination. The receptors derive from a man aged 25 to 40 who received the YFV17D yellow fever vaccine. CDR3s include the opening cysteine and the closing phenylalanine or tryptophan. Fields, in order: clone size, J gene, D gene, V gene, CDR3 protein, CDR3 DNA. A D gene is named only where the DNA matches it firmly. A clone size is listed for some rows: how often the clone was seen (once, few, many), or a class if it is expanded.

>-|TRBJ2-5|-|TRBV20-1
CSASTSSWTQYF
TGCAGTGCTAGCACTAGTTCCTGGACCCAGTACTTC
>few|TRBJ2-5|TRBD2|TRBV18
CASSRGTSGSTKETQYF
TGTGCCAGCTCACGCGGGACTAGCGGGAGTACGAAGGAGACCCAGTACTTC
>-|TRBJ2-1|-|TRBV7-3
CASSLNRGTVNDQFF
TGTGCCAGCAGCTTAAACCGCGGGACAGTCAATGACCAGTTCTTC
>few|TRBJ2-7|TRBD1|TRBV5-1
CASSLAPGQGIPYEQYF
TGCGCCAGCAGCTTGGCTCCGGGACAGGGTATTCCCTACGAGCAGTACTTC
>-|TRBJ2-6|-|TRBV5-1
CASSLAMAAGANVLTF
TGCGCCAGCAGCTTGGCGATGGCAGCTGGGGCCAACGTCCTGACTTTC
>many|TRBJ1-4|-|TRBV7-9
CASSNIATNEKLFF
TGTGCCAGCAGCAACATTGCAACTAATGAAAAACTGTTTTTT
>few|TRBJ2-1|TRBD2|TRBV20-1
CSARGASGFKYNEQFF
TGCAGTGCTAGAGGAGCTAGCGGGTTTAAATACAATGAGCAGTTCTTC
>few|TRBJ2-5|-|TRBV7-2
CASSLAGIDQETQYF
TGTGCCAGCAGCTTAGCCGGGATAGATCAAGAGACCCAGTACTTC
>-|TRBJ2-7|TRBD1|TRBV5-5
CASSTPGQSLYEQYF
TGTGCCAGCAGTACCCCGGGACAGAGCCTCTACGAGCAGTACTTC
>-|TRBJ1-1|-|TRBV4-3
CASSREAYTEAFF
TGCGCCAGCAGCCGTGAGGCGTACACTGAAGCTTTCTTT
>-|TRBJ2-2|-|TRBV18
CASSHRVPNTGELFF
TGTGCCAGCTCCCACAGGGTTCCAAACACCGGGGAGCTGTTTTTT
>-|TRBJ2-2|-|TRBV10-3
CAIRGSRETGELFF
TGTGCCATCAGGGGCTCCCGGGAGACCGGGGAGCTGTTTTTT
>few|TRBJ2-7|-|TRBV7-3
CASSLFGGTEAYEQYF
TGTGCCAGCAGCCTCTTTGGCGGGACAGAAGCCTACGAGCAGTACTTC
>-|TRBJ2-7|TRBD2|TRBV7-2
CASSTLIAGVSEQYF
TGTGCCAGCAGCACCCTAATAGCGGGAGTGTCCGAGCAGTACTTC
>-|TRBJ2-3|TRBD2|TRBV7-2
CASSWAGLAVGTDTQYF
TGTGCCAGCAGCTGGGCGGGACTAGCGGTAGGCACAGATACGCAGTATTTT
>few|TRBJ2-7|-|TRBV10-3
CAISDRREQYF
TGTGCCATCAGTGATAGGCGCGAGCAGTACTTC
>-|TRBJ2-3|TRBD2|TRBV20-1
CSARDPLAGITHTQYF
TGCAGTGCTAGAGATCCACTAGCGGGAATCACACATACGCAGTATTTT